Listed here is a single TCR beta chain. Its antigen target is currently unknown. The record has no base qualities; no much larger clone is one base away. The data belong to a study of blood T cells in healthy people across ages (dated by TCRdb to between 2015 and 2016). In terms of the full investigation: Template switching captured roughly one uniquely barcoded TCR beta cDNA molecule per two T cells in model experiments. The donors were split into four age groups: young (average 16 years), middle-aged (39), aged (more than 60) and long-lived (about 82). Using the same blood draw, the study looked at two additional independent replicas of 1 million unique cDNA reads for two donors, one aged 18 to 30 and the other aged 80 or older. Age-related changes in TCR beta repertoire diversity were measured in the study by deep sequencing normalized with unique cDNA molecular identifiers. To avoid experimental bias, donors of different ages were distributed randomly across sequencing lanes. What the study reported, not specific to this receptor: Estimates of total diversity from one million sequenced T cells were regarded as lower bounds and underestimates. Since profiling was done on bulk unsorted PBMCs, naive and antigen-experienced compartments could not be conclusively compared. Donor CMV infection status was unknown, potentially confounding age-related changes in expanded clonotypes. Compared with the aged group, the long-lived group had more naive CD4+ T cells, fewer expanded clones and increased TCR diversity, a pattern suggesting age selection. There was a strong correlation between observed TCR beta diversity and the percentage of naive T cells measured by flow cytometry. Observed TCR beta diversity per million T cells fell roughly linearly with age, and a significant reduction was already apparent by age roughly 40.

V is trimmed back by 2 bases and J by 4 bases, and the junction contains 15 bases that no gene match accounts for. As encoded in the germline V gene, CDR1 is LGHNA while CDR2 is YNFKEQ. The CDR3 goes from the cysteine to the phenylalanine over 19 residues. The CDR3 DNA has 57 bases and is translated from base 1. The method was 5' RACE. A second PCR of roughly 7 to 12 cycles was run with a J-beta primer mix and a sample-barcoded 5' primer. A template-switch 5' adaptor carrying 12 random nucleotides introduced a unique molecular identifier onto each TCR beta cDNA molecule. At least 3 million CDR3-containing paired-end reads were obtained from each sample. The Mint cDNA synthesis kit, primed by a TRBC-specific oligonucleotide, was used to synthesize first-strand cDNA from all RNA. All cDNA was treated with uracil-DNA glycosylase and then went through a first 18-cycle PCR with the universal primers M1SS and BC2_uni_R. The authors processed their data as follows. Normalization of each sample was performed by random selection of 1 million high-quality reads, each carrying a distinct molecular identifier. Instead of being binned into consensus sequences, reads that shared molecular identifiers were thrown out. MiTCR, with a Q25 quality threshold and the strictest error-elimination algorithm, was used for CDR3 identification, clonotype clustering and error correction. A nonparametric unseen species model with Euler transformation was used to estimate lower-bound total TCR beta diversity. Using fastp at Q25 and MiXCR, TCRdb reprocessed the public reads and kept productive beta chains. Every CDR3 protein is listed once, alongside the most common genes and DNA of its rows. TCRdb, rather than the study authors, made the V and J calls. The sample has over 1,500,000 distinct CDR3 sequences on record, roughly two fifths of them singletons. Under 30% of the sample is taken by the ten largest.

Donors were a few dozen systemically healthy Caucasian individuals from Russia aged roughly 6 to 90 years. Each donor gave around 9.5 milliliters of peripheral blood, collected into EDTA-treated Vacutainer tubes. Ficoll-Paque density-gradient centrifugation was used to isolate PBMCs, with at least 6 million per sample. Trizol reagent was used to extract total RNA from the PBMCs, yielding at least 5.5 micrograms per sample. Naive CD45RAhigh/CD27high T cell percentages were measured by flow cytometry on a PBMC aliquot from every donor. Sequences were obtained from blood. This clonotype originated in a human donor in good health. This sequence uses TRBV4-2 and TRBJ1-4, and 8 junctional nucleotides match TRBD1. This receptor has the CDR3 CASSQSLGAGGLGNEKLFF. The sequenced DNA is TGTGCCAGCAGCCAAAGTTTGGGAGCAGGGGGCCTTGGTAATGAAAAACTGTTTTTT.